This TCR beta chain was obtained from a study of blood T cells in healthy people across ages. This clonotype was detected only a few times. Sample-barcoded 5' priming and a J-beta primer mix drove a second PCR of 7 to 11 cycles. From the 5' RACE reads, TCRdb called clonotypes with MiXCR, one entry per CDR3 protein. The table shows over 550,000 distinct CDR3 sequences, with about 30% occurring only once. V dropped 7 bases and J dropped 1; count of bases not matched to a gene: 6. The germline V gene has CDR1 MNHNS and CDR2 SASEGT. The CDR3 has 14 amino acids. The receptor comes from an elderly woman in good health. V and J are TRBV6-1 and TRBJ2-5; 7 positions match TRBD1. The sample was blood. The chain's CDR3 is CASNQQGVQETQYF. CDR3 in DNA: TGTGCCAGCAACCAGCAGGGGGTCCAAGAGACCCAGTACTTC.